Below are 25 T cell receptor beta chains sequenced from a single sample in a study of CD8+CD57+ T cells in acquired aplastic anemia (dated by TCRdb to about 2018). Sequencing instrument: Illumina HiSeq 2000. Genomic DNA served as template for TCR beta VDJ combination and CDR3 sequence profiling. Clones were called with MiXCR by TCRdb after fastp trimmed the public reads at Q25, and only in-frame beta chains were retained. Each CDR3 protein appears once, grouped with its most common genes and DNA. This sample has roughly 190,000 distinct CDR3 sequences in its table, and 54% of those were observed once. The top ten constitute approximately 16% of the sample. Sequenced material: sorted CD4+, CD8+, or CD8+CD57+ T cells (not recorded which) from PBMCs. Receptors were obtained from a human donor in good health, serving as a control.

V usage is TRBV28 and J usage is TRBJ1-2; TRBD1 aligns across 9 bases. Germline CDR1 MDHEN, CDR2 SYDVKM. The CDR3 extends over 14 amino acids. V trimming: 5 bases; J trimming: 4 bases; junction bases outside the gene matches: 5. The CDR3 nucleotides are TGTGCCAGCAGTGGACAGGGGAGAGTCTATGGCTACACCTTC. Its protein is CASSGQGRVYGYTF.

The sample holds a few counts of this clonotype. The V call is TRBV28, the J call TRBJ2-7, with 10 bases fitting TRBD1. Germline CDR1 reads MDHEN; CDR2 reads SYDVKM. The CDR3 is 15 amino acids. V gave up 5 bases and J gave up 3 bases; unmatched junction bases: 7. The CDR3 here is CASSASGQGDYEQYF. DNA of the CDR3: TGTGCCAGCAGTGCCTCCGGACAGGGGGACTACGAGCAGTACTTC.

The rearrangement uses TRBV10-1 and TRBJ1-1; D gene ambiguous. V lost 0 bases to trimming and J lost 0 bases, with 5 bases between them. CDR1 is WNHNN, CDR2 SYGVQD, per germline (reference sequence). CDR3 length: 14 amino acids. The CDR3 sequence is CASSESPVNTEAFF. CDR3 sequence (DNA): TGCGCCAGCAGTGAGTCGCCAGTGAACACTGAAGCTTTCTTT.

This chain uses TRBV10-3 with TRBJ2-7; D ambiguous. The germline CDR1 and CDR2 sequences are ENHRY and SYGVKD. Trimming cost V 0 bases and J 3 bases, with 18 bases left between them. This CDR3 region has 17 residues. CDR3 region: CAISESNTRSSDYEQYF. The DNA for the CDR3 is TGTGCCATCAGTGAGTCGAATACCAGGAGTTCGGACTACGAGCAGTACTTC.

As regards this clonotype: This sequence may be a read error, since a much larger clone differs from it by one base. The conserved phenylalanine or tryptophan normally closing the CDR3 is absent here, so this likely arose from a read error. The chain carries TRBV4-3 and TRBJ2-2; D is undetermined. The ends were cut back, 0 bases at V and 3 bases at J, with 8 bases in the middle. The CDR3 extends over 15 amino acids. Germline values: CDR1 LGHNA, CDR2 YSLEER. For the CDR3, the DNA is TGCGCCAGCAGCCAAGATTCGGTATACACCGGGGAGCTGTTTCTT. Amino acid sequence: CASSQDSVYTGELFL.

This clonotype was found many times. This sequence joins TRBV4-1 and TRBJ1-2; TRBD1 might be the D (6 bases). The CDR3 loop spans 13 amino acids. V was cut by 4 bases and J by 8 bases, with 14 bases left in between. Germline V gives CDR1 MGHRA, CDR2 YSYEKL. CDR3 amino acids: CASSPPQGEGYTF. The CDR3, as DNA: TGCGCCAGCAGCCCCCCACAGGGTGAGGGCTACACCTTC.

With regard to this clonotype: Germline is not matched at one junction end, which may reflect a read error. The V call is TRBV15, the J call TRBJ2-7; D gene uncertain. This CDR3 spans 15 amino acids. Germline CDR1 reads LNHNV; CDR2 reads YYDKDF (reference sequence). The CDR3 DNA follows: TGTGCCACCAGCAGAAATTGGGTCAGTCAATACGTGCAGTACTTC. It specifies CATSRNWVSQYVQYF.

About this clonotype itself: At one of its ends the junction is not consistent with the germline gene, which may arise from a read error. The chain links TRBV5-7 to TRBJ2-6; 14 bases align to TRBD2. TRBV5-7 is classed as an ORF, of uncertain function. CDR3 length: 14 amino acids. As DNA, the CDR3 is TGTGCCAGCACCGGGACTAGCGGGGGCAACGTCCTGACTTTC. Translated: CASTGTSGGNVLTF.

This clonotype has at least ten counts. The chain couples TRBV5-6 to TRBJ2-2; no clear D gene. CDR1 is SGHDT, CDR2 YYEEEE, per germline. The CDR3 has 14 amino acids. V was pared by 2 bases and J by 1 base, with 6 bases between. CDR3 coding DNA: TGTGCCAGCAGCTTACAGATGAACACCGGGGAGCTGTTTTTT. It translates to CASSLQMNTGELFF.

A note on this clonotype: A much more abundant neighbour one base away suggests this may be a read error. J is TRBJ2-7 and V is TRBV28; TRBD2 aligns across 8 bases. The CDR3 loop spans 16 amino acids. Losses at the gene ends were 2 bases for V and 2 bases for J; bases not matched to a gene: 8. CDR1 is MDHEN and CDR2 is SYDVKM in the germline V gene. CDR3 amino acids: CASSLGGGLTAYEQYF. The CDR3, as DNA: TGTGCCAGCAGTTTAGGCGGGGGGCTAACCGCCTACGAGCAGTACTTC.

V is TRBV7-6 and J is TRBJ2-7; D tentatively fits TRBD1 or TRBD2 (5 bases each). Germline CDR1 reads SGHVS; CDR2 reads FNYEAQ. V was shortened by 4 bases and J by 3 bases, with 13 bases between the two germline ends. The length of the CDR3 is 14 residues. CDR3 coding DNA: TGTGCCAGCAGCTGGGGACCCAACAGCTACGAGCAGTACTTC. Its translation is CASSWGPNSYEQYF.

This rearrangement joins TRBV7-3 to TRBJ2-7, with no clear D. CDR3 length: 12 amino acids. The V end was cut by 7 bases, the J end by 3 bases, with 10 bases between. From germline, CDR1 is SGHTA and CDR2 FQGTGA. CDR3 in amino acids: CASTNGGYEQYF. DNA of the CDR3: TGTGCCAGCACAAACGGCGGCTACGAGCAGTACTTC.

The chain's CDR3 is CASSPRGVRQETQYF. As DNA, the CDR3 is TGTGCCAGCAGCCCACGGGGAGTCCGTCAAGAGACCCAGTACTTC. The chain is built from TRBV7-7 and TRBJ2-5; possibly TRBD2 for D (5 bases). Deletions cut 5 bases from V and 2 bases from J, with 15 bases between. Looked up from germline, CDR1 is SSHAT and CDR2 is FNYEAQ (reference sequence). This CDR3 contains 15 residues. Complete variable domain (other parts from reference TRBV7-7 and TRBJ2-5): GAGVSQSPRYKVTKRGQDVTLRCDPISSHATLYWYQQALGQGPEFLTYFNYEAQPDKSGLPSDRFSAERPEGSISTLTIQRTEQRDSAMYRCASSPRGVRQETQYFGPGTRLLVL.

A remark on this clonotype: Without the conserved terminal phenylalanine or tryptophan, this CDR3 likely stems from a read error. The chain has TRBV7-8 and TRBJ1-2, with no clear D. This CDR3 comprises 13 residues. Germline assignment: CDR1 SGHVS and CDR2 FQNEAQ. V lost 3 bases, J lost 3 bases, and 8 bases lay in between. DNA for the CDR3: TGTGCCAGCAGCTTCCGGCAGTACTATGGCTACACCTCC. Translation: CASSFRQYYGYTS.

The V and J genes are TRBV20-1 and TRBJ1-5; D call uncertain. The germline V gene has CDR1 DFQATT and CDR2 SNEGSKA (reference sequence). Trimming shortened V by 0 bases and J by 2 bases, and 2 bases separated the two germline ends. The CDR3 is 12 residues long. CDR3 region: CSARDGNQPQHF. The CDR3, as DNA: TGCAGTGCTAGAGATGGCAATCAGCCCCAGCATTTT.

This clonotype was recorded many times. CDR3 sequence (DNA): TGTGCCAGCAGCTTAGGCGGAGTTGGCACCGGGGAGCTGTTTTTT. Protein: CASSLGGVGTGELFF. This chain joins TRBV11-3 and TRBJ2-2; D ambiguous. The germline V and J ends were trimmed by 1 base and 4 bases, with 10 bases remaining between them. Germline CDR1 is SGHNT and CDR2 is YENEEA. The CDR3 contains 15 residues.

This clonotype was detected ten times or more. As DNA, the CDR3 is TGTGCCAGCAGCACAGACCCCAATGAAGAGACCCAGTACTTC. This sequence encodes CASSTDPNEETQYF. The chain employs TRBV9 and TRBJ2-5; D gene uncertain. The V gene lost 4 bases and the J gene lost 3 bases, with 13 bases spanning the gap. The germline gives CDR1 SGDLS, CDR2 YYNGEE. CDR3 length: 14 residues.

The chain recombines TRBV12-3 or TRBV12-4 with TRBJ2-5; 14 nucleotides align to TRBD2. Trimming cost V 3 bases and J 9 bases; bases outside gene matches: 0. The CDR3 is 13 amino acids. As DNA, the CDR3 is TGTGCCAGCAGTTTGGGACTAGCGGGGGCCCAGTACTTC. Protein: CASSLGLAGAQYF.

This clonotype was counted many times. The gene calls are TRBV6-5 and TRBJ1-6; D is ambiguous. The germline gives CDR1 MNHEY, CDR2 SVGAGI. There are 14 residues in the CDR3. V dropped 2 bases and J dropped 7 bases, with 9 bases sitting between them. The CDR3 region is CASSYGGSNSPLHF. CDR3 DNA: TGTGCCAGCAGTTACGGCGGATCGAATTCACCCCTCCACTTT.

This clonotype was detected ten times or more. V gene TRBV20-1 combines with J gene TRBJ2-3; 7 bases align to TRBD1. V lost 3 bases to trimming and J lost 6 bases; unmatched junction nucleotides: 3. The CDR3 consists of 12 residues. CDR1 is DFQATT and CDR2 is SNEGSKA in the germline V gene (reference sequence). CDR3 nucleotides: TGCAGTGCTAGGACAGGGTCCGATACGCAGTATTTT. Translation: CSARTGSDTQYF.

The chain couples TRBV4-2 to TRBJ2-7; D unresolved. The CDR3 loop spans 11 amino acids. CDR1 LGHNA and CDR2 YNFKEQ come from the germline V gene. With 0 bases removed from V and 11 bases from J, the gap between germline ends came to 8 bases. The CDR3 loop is CASSQECLEYF. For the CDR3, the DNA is TGTGCCAGCAGCCAAGAGTGTCTGGAGTACTTC.

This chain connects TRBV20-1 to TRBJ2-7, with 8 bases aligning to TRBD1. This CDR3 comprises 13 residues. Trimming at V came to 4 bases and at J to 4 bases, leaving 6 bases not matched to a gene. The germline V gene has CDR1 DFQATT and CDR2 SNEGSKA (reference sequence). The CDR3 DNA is TGCAGTGCTATTCAGACAGGGGAATACGAGCAGTACTTC. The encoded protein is CSAIQTGEYEQYF.

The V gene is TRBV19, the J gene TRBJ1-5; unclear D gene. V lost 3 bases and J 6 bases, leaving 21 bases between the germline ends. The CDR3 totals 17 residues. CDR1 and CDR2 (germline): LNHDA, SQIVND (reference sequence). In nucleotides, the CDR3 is TGTGCCAGTAGTATTAAGTGGTCGGGCGGGAGTGGTCAGCCCCAGCATTTT. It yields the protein CASSIKWSGGSGQPQHF.

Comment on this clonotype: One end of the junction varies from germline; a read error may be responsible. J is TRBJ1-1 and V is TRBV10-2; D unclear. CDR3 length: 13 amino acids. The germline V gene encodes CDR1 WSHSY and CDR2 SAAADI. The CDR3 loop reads CASRARMNTEVFF. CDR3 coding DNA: TGCGCCAGCAGGGCACGGATGAACACTGAAGTTTTCTTT.

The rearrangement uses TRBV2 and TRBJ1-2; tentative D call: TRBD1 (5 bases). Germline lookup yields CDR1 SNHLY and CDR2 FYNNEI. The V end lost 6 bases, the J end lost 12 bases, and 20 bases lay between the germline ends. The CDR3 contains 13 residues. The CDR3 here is CASREGLVSGNTF. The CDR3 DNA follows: TGTGCCAGCAGGGAGGGACTCGTCTCTGGAAACACCTTC. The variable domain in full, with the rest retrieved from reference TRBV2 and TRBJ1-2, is EPEVTQTPSHQVTQMGQEVILRCVPISNHLYFYWYRQILGQKVEFLVSFYNNEISEKSEIFDDQFSVERPDGSNFTLKIRSTKLEDSAMYFCASREGLVSGNTFGSGTRLTVV.